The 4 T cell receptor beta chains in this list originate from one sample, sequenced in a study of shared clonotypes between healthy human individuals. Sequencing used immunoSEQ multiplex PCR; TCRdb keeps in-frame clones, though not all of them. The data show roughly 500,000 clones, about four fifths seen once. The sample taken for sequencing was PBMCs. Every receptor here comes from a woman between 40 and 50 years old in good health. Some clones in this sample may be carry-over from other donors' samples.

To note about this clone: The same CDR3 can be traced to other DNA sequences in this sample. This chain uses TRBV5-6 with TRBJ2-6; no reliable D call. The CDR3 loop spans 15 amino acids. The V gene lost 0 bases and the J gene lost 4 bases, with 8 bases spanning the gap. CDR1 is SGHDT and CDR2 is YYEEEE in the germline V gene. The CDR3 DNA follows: TGTGCCAGCAGCTTGGGCGTATCGGGGGCCAACGTCCTGACTTTC. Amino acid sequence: CASSLGVSGANVLTF. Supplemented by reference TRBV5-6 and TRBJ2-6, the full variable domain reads DAGVTQSPTHLIKTRGQQVTLRCSPKSGHDTVSWYQQALGQGPQFIFQYYEEEERQRGNFPDRFSGHQFPNYSSELNVNALLLGDSALYLCASSLGVSGANVLTFGAGSRLTVL.

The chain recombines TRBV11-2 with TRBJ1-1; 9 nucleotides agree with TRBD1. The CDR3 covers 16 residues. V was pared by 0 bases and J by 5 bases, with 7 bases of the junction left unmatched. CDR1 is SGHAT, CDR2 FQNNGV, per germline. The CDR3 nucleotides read TGTGCCAGCAGCTTAGAAGGGACAGGGTTTATGACTGAAGCTTTCTTT. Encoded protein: CASSLEGTGFMTEAFF.

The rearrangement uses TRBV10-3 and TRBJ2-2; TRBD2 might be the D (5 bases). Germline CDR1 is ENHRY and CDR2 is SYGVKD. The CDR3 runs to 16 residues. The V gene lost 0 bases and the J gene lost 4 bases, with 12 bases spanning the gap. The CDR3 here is CAISESERGFTGELFF. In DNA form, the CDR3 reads TGTGCCATCAGTGAGTCGGAACGGGGATTCACCGGGGAGCTGTTTTTT.

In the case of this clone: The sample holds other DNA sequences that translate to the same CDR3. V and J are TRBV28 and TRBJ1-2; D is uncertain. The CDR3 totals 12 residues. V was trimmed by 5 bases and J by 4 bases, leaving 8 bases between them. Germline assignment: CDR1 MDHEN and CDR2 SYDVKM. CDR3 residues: CASSLRLYGYTF. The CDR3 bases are TGTGCCAGCAGTCTCCGCCTCTATGGCTACACCTTC.